A single sample is the source of the 10 T cell receptor beta chains below, sequenced in a study of T cell changes during pregnancy in multiple sclerosis. The protocol was immunoSEQ multiplex PCR, while the TCRdb copy is restricted to in-frame clones and leaves out a portion. The sample carries fewer than 70,000 clones, approximately 91% recorded once. The sample here was peripheral blood, taken in the third trimester of pregnancy. The receptors here all came from a female donor with multiple sclerosis, enrolled in a pregnancy study.

This clone was seen many times. The chain has TRBV4-1 and TRBJ1-3; 9 nucleotides agree with TRBD1. V gave up 4 bases and J gave up 4 bases; unmatched junction bases: 5. In germline, CDR1 is MGHRA, CDR2 YSYEKL. This CDR3 contains 15 residues. CDR3 region: CASSRDRAVGNTIYF. CDR3 DNA: TGCGCCAGCAGCCGGGACAGGGCGGTCGGAAACACCATATATTTT.

This clone has only one observation. The chain employs TRBV7-6 and TRBJ1-2; 7 bases agree with TRBD1. Germline V gene sequence: CDR1 SGHVS, CDR2 FNYEAQ. The CDR3 covers 15 residues. The trim removed 5 bases at V and 4 bases at J, leaving 10 bases unmatched. CDR3 sequence: CASSPHGAGGYGYTF. The CDR3 nucleotides read TGTGCCAGCAGCCCTCACGGGGCAGGGGGCTATGGCTACACCTTC.

V usage is TRBV2 and J usage is TRBJ1-2; no definite D call. Trimming cost V 9 bases and J 4 bases, with 15 bases left between them. This CDR3 contains 13 residues. The germline V gene has CDR1 SNHLY and CDR2 FYNNEI. CDR3 sequence reads: CASSAGSPYGYTF. The CDR3 DNA is TGTGCCAGTTCCGCGGGCAGCCCCTATGGCTACACCTTC.

The chain is built from TRBV19 and TRBJ1-5; D may be TRBD1 (5 bases). Trimming shortened V by 5 bases and J by 0 bases, and 14 bases separated the two germline ends. CDR1 is LNHDA and CDR2 is SQIVND in the germline V gene (reference sequence). The length of the CDR3 is 16 residues. CDR3 protein: CASSVGLTLSNQPQHF. CDR3 nucleotides: TGTGCCAGTAGTGTGGGACTGACGCTTAGCAATCAGCCCCAGCATTTT.

The rearrangement uses TRBV6-1 and TRBJ1-5; TRBD1 aligns across 8 bases. The CDR3 totals 14 residues. V shed 2 bases, J shed 10 bases, and the junction held 7 bases outside the gene matches. CDR1 MNHNS and CDR2 SASEGT come from the germline V gene. CDR3 bases: TGTGCCAGCAGTGAACAGGACAGGGTCGGACCCCAGCATTTT. This encodes CASSEQDRVGPQHF.

Comment on this clone: The sample holds other DNA sequences that translate to the same CDR3. The CDR3 DNA reads TGTGCCTGGAGTGTCTCCAGGAACACTGAAGCTTTCTTT. Protein sequence: CAWSVSRNTEAFF. The V gene is TRBV30, the J gene TRBJ1-1; D unresolved. CDR1 is GTSNPN and CDR2 is SVGIG in the germline V gene (reference sequence). V lost 0 bases to trimming and J lost 1 base, with 6 bases between them. The CDR3 runs 13 residues.

This chain links TRBV18 with TRBJ1-2; the match to TRBD1 covers 8 bases. CDR1 and CDR2 from the germline V gene are KGHSH and LQKENI. Trimming removed 4 bases from V and 2 bases from J; junction bases left unmatched: 9. CDR3 length equals 16 residues. The DNA of the CDR3 is TGTGCCAGCTCACAATCCAGGGGGCAGGGGAACTATGGCTACACCTTC. It yields the protein CASSQSRGQGNYGYTF. Supplemented by reference TRBV18 and TRBJ1-2, the full variable domain reads NAGVMQNPRHLVRRRGQEARLRCSPMKGHSHVYWYRQLPEEGLKFMVYLQKENIIDESGMPKERFSAEFPKEGPSILRIQQVVRGDSAAYFCASSQSRGQGNYGYTFGSGTRLTVV.

The chain employs TRBV7-2 and TRBJ1-4; tentative D call: TRBD1 (5 bases). Trimming cost V 5 bases and J 1 base, with 8 bases left between them. The CDR3 spans 14 residues. Germline loops: CDR1 SGHTA, CDR2 FQGNSA. DNA for the CDR3: TGTGCCAGCAGCCCCGGGGGAACTAATGAAAAACTGTTTTTT. As protein: CASSPGGTNEKLFF.

The CDR3 loop is CASSLRTGSSYEQYF. The DNA for the CDR3 is TGTGCCAGCAGCTTACGGACAGGGAGCTCCTACGAGCAGTACTTC. The chain employs TRBV11-2 and TRBJ2-7, with TRBD1 identical over 8 bases. Trimming cost V 2 bases and J 0 bases; bases outside gene matches: 3. Germline-derived CDR1 and CDR2 are SGHAT and FQNNGV. The CDR3 contains 15 residues.

The rearrangement links TRBV7-2 to TRBJ2-2; a possible D gene is TRBD2 (5 bases). This CDR3 is built from 13 residues. Trimming took 3 bases from V and 9 from J, leaving 11 bases between them. Per the germline V gene, CDR1 is SGHTA and CDR2 is FQGNSA. This CDR3 reads CASSFSRGRELFF. The CDR3 DNA follows: TGTGCCAGCAGCTTTTCCAGAGGGAGGGAGCTGTTTTTT.